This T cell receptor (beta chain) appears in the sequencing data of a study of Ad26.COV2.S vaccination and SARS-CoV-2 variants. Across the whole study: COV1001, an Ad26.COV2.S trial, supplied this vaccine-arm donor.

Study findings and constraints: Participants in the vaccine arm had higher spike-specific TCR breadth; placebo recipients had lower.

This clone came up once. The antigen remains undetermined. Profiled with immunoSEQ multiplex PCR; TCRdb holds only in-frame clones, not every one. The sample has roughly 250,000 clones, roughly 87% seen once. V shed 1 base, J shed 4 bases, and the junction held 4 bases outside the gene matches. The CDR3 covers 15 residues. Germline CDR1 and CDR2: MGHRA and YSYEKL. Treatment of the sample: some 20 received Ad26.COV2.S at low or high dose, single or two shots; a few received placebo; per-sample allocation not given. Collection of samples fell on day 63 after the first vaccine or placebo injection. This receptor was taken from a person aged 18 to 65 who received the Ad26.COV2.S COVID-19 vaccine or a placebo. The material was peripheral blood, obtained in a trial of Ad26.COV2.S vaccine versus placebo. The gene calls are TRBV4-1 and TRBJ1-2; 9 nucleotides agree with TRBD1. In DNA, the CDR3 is TGCGCCAGCAGCCAAGGCCGGGACAGGGCCTATGGCTACACCTTC. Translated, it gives CASSQGRDRAYGYTF.